Following are 7 T cell receptor beta chains from one sample sequenced in a study of CD8+ T cells in alopecia areata. Lesional scalp punch biopsies and peripheral blood were collected from alopecia areata patients. Extraction and reverse transcription of RNA yielded cDNA as the sequencing template. Repertoires were generated with immunoSEQ multiplex PCR, while TCRdb's copy carries only in-frame clones and drops some. This table has 5,500 to 6,500 clones, about 60% appearing once. The source material was skin, sampled at week 0. Receptor source: a human donor with alopecia areata.

The J gene is TRBJ2-5, the V gene TRBV5-1; D is possibly TRBD1 (6 bases). The CDR3 totals 13 residues. Germline V gene data show CDR1 as SGHRS and CDR2 as YFSETQ. Trimming left V 0 bases short and J 5 bases short, with 8 bases between. The CDR3: CASSLGGPETQYF. DNA for the CDR3: TGCGCCAGCAGCTTGGGGGGGCCGGAGACCCAGTACTTC.

This clone was counted once. The rearrangement joins TRBV7-9 to TRBJ1-2; no clear D gene. CDR1 is SEHNR and CDR2 is FQNEAQ in the germline V gene (reference sequence). This CDR3 contains 15 residues. Trimming removed 7 bases from V and 4 bases from J, with 19 bases in between. Here the CDR3 reads CASTSTLDLFYGYTF. The CDR3 nucleotides read TGTGCCAGCACCTCTACCCTAGATCTTTTCTATGGCTACACCTTC.

This clone was seen a few times. Here the CDR3 DNA reads TGTGCCAGTAGTGATCAGGGGGCGCCCGGAAACACCATATATTTT. It specifies CASSDQGAPGNTIYF. The chain joins TRBV19 to TRBJ1-3; 8 bases match TRBD1. The CDR3 covers 15 residues. Trimming at V came to 5 bases and at J to 4 bases, leaving 7 bases not matched to a gene. Germline CDR1 and CDR2: LNHDA and SQIVND (reference sequence). The complete variable domain, with remaining parts taken from reference TRBV19 and TRBJ1-3, reads DGGITQSPKYLFRKEGQNVTLSCEQNLNHDAMYWYRQDPGQGLRLIYYSQIVNDFQKGDIAEGYSVSREKKESFPLTVTSAQKNPTAFYLCASSDQGAPGNTIYFGEGSWLTVV.

The chain is built from TRBV10-3 and TRBJ2-6; 10 positions match TRBD1. Germline trimming cut 6 bases from V and 1 base from J; bases unmatched to any gene: 12. Germline CDR1 and CDR2: ENHRY and SYGVKD. This CDR3 has 19 residues. The CDR3 protein is CAIRDSGDRGYSGANVLTF. The CDR3 DNA sequence: TGTGCCATCAGGGATTCCGGGGACAGGGGATATTCTGGGGCCAACGTCCTGACTTTC.

This CDR3 is CASRPPAGNTEAFF. CDR3 DNA: TGTGCCAGCAGACCACCCGCGGGGAACACTGAAGCTTTCTTT. This chain links TRBV6-5 with TRBJ1-1; the D is unclear. This CDR3 is 14 amino acids long. Germline CDR1 and CDR2: MNHEY and SVGAGI. V lost 6 bases, J lost 1 base, and 12 bases lay in between.

V and J are TRBV7-9 and TRBJ2-7; D remains unclear. V lost 3 bases to trimming and J lost 2 bases, with 5 bases between them. The CDR3 runs to 12 residues. Germline V gene sequence: CDR1 SEHNR, CDR2 FQNEAQ (reference sequence). The CDR3 loop is CASSFDPYEQYF. CDR3 nucleotides: TGTGCCAGCAGCTTCGATCCCTACGAGCAGTACTTC.

The chain links TRBV19 to TRBJ1-6, with 8 bases that match TRBD1. Germline CDR1 and CDR2: LNHDA and SQIVND (reference sequence). J gave up 8 bases and V 6 bases, and 9 bases lay outside the gene matches. This CDR3 has 15 residues. This CDR3 is CASRRQGPYDSPLHF. The DNA for the CDR3 is TGTGCCAGTAGGCGACAGGGGCCGTATGATTCACCCCTCCACTTT.